This TCR beta chain was identified during a study of T cell repertoires in cytomegalovirus infection. Across the study: Through public TCR beta signatures, both CMV infection and matching HLA type were indicated.

One entry per CDR3 protein results from TCRdb running MiXCR on the reads. The table has nearly 550,000 distinct CDR3 sequences, approximately 15% seen once. Germline values: CDR1 MGHRA, CDR2 YSYEKL. V was clipped by 2 bases and J by 4 bases, with 14 bases between them. CDR3 length equals 15 residues. Many counts were recorded for this clonotype. Input material: CD8+ T cells from PBMCs. This TCR derives from a human donor in good health (CMV status not recorded). Some clones in this sample may be carry-over from other donors' samples. The J gene is TRBJ1-1, the V gene TRBV4-1; D gene uncertain. The CDR3 loop reads CASSQRSLGGTEAFF. The CDR3 nucleotides are TGCGCCAGCAGCCAACGGTCCCTTGGAGGCACTGAAGCTTTCTTT.